This T cell receptor beta chain emerged from a study of blood T cells in healthy people across ages. This clonotype was seen at least ten times. Combining a sample-barcoded 5' primer with a J-beta primer mix, a second PCR ran for about 6 to 11 cycles. TCRdb reprocessed the 5' RACE reads via MiXCR and lists one record per CDR3 protein. The sample has about 1.7 million distinct CDR3 sequences, roughly 27% seen once. Trimming took off 6 bases at V and 3 bases at J, with 15 bases between the two ends. This CDR3 has 14 amino acids. Germline V lookup: CDR1 WSHSY, CDR2 SAAADI. The receptor's source is a woman between 25 and 40 years old in good health. The genes are TRBV10-2 and TRBJ2-7, with D tentatively TRBD1 (7 bases). Source material: blood. The CDR3 sequence is CASRKQGRNYEQYF. The CDR3 coding sequence is TGCGCCAGCAGAAAACAGGGGAGGAACTACGAGCAGTACTTC.